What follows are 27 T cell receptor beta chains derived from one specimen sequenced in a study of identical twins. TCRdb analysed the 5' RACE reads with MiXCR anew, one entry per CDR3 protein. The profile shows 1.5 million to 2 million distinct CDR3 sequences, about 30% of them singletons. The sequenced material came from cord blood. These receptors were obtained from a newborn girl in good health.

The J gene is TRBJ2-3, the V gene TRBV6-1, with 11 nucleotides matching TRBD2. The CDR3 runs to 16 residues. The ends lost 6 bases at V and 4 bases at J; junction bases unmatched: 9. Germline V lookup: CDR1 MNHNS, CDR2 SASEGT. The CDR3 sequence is CASRRLAGRGADTQYF. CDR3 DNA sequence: TGTGCCAGCAGACGACTAGCGGGGAGGGGGGCAGATACGCAGTATTTT.

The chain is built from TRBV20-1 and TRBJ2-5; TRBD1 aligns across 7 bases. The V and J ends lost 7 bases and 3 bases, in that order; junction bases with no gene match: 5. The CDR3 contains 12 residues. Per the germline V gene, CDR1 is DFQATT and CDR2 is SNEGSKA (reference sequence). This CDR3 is CSVTRGKETQYF. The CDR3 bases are TGCAGTGTGACCAGGGGGAAAGAGACCCAGTACTTC.

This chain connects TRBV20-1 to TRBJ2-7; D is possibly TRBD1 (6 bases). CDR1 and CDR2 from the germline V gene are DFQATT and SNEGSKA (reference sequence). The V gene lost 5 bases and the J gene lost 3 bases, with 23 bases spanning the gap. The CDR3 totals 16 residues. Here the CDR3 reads CSALAQGLELRYEQYF. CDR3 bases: TGCAGTGCTCTTGCACAGGGTCTGGAGCTACGCTACGAGCAGTACTTC.

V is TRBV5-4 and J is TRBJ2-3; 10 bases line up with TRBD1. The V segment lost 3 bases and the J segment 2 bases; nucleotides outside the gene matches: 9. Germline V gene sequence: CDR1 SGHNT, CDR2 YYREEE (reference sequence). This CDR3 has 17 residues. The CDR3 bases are TGTGCCAGCAGCTATTACTCCGGGACAGGGGCCACAGATACGCAGTATTTT. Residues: CASSYYSGTGATDTQYF.

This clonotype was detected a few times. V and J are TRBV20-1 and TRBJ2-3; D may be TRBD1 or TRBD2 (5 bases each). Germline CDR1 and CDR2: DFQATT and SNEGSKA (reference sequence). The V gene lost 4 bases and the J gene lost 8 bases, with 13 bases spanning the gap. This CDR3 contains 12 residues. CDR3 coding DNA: TGCAGTGCTATTGGGAGACAGAGTACGCAGTATTTT. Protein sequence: CSAIGRQSTQYF.

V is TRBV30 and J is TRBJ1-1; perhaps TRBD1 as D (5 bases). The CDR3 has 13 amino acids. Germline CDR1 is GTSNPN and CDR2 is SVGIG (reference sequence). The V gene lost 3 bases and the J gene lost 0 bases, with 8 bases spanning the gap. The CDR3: CAWSRQLNTEAFF. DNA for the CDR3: TGTGCCTGGAGCAGACAGCTGAACACTGAAGCTTTCTTT.

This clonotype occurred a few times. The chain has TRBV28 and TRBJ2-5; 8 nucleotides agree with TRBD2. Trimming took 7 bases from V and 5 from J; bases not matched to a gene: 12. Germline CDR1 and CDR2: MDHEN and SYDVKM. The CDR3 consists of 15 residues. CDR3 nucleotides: TGTGCCAGCAACCGCCGACTAGGCGGGAGGGAGACCCAGTACTTC. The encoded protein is CASNRRLGGRETQYF.

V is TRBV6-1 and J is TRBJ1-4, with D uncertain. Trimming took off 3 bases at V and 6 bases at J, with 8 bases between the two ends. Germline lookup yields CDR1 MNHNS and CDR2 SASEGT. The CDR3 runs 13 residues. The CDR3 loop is CASSDRPHEKLFF. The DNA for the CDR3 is TGTGCCAGCAGTGACAGGCCTCATGAAAAACTGTTTTTT.

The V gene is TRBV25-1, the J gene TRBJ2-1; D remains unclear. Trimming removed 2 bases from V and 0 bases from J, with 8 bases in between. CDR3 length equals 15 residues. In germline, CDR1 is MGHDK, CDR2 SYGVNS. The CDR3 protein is CASSETYNSYNEQFF. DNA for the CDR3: TGTGCCAGCAGTGAAACATACAACTCCTACAATGAGCAGTTCTTC.

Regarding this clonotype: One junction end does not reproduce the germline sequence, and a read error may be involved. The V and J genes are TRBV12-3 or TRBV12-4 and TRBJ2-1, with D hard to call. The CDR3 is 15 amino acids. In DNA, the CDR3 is TGTGCCAGCAGTTCCCACTTACTCTCCCACAATGAGCAGTTCTTC. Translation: CASSSHLLSHNEQFF.

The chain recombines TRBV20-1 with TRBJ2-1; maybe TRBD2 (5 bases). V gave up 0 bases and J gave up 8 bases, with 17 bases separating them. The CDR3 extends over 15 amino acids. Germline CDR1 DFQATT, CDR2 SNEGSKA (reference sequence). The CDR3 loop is CSARDLLGSGDEQFF. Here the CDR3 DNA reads TGCAGTGCTAGAGATCTTTTGGGGAGTGGTGATGAGCAGTTCTTC.

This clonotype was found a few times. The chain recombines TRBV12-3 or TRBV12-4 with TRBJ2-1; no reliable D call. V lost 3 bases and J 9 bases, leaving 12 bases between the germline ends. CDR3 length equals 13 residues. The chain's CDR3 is CASSFFGTGEQFF. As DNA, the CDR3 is TGTGCCAGCAGTTTCTTCGGAACGGGTGAGCAGTTCTTC.

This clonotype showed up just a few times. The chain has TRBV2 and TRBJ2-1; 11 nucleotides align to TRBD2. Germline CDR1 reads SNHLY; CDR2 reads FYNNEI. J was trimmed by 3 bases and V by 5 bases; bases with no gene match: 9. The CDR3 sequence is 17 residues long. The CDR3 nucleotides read TGTGCCAGCAGTAATAGACTAGCGGGGACCCTCTACAATGAGCAGTTCTTC. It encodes CASSNRLAGTLYNEQFF.

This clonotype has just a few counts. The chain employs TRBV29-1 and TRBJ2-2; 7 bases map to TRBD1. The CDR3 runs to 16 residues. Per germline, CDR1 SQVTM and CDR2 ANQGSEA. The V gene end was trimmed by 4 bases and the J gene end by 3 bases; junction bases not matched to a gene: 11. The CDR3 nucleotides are TGCAGCGTTGTCCCCGGGACAGAGAGATACACCGGGGAGCTGTTTTTT. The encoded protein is CSVVPGTERYTGELFF.

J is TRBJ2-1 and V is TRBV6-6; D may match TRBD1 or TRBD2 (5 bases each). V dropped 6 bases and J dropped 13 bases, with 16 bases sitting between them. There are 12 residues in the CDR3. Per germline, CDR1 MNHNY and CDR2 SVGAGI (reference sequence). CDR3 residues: CASSPGRQTQFF. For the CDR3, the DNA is TGTGCCAGCAGCCCAGGGAGACAGACCCAGTTCTTC.

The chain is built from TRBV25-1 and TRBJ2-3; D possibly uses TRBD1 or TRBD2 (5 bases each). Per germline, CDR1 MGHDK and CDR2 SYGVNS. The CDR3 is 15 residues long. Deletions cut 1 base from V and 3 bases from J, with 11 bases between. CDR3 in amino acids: CASSESSRETDTQYF. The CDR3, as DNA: TGTGCCAGCAGTGAATCAAGCAGGGAGACAGATACGCAGTATTTT.

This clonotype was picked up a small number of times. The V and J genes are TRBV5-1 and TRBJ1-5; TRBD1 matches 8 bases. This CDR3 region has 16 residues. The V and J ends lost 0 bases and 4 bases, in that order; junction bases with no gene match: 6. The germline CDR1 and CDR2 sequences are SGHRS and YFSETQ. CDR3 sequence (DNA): TGCGCCAGCAGCTTGGAACAGGGGGTAGGTAATCAGCCCCAGCATTTT. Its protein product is CASSLEQGVGNQPQHF.

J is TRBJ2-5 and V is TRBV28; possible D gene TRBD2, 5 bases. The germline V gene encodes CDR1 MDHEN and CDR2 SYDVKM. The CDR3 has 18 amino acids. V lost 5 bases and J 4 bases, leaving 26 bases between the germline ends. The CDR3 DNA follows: TGTGCCAGCAGTAAACAGCCTAGGGTCCTAGCCGATGGAGAGACCCAGTACTTC. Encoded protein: CASSKQPRVLADGETQYF.

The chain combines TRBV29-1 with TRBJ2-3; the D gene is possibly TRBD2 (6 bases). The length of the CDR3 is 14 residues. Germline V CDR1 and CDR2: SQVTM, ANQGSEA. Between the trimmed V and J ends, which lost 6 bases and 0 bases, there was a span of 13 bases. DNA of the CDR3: TGCAGCGTGGGGGAGGTAGCTAGCACAGATACGCAGTATTTT. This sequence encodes CSVGEVASTDTQYF.

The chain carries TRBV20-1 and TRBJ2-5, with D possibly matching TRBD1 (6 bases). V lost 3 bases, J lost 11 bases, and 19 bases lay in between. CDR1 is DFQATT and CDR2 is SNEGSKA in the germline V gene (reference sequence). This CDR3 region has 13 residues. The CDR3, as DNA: TGCAGTGCTAGTCGGACAGCCTTGGATGAGCAGTACTTC. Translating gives CSASRTALDEQYF.

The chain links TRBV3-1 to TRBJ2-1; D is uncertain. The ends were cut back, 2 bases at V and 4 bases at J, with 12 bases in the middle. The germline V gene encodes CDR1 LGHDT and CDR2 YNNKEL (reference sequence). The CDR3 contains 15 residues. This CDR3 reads CASSQIRQSYNEQFF. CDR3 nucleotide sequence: TGTGCCAGCAGCCAAATCAGACAAAGTTACAATGAGCAGTTCTTC.

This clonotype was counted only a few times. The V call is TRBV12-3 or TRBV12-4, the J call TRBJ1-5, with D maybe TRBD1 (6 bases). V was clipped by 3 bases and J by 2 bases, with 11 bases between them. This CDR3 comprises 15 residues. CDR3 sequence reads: CASSFWGRGNQPQHF. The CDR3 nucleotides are TGTGCCAGCAGTTTCTGGGGGCGCGGCAATCAGCCCCAGCATTTT.

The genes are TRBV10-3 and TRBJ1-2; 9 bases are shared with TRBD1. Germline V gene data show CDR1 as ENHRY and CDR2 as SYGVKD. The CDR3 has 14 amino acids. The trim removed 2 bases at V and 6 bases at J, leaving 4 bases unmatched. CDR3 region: CAISEGTGSDGYTF. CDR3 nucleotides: TGTGCCATCAGTGAGGGGACAGGGAGTGATGGCTACACCTTC.

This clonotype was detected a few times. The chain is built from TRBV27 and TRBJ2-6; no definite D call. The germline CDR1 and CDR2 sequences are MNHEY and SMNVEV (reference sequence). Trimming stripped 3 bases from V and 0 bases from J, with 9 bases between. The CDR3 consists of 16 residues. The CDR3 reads CASSFLQFSGANVLTF. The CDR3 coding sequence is TGTGCCAGCAGTTTCCTACAGTTCTCTGGGGCCAACGTCCTGACTTTC.

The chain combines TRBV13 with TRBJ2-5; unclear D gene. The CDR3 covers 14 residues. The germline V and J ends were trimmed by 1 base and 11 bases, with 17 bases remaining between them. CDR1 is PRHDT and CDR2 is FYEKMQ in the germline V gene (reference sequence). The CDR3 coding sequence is TGTGCCAGCAGCTTAGAGAGGATGCCCTCGGAGCAGTACTTC. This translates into CASSLERMPSEQYF. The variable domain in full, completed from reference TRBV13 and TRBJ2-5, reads AAGVIQSPRHLIKEKRETATLKCYPIPRHDTVYWYQQGPGQDPQFLISFYEKMQSDKGSIPDRFSAQQFSDYHSELNMSSLELGDSALYFCASSLERMPSEQYFGPGTRLLVL.

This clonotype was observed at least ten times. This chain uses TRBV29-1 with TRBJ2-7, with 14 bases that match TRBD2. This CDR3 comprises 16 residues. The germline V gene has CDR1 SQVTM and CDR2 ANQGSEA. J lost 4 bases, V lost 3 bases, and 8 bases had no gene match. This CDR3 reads CSVDWGGLAGVYEQYF. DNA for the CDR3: TGCAGCGTTGATTGGGGGGGACTAGCGGGAGTTTACGAGCAGTACTTC.

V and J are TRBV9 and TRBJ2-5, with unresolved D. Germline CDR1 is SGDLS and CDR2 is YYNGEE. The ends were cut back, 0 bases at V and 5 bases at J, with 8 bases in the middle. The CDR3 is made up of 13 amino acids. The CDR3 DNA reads TGTGCCAGCAGCGTAGCTTTGGGGGAGACCCAGTACTTC. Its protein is CASSVALGETQYF. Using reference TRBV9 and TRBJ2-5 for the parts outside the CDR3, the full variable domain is DSGVTQTPKHLITATGQRVTLRCSPRSGDLSVYWYQQSLDQGLQFLIQYYNGEERAKGNILERFSAQQFPDLHSELNLSSLELGDSALYFCASSVALGETQYFGPGTRLLVL.